The clone carrying this TCR beta chain was recorded only once. Antigen specificity is unknown. These data come from a study of regulatory T cells in long-lasting Graves disease. General observations from the study: In persistent patients, shared public clonotypes (under 3,000) outnumbered those in new patients (about 890).

Trimming took 2 bases from V and 3 from J, leaving 14 bases between them. The CDR3 runs 16 residues. CDR1 and CDR2 (germline): SGHTA, FQGNSA. Time point indicated: persistent/refractory GD, antithyroid drugs over 5 years with positive TRAb. From RNA extracted from PBMCs, the TCR library was made. iRepertoire HTBI primers and Arm-PCR of CDR3 regions built TCR beta libraries. TCRdb analysed the multiplex PCR reads with MiXCR anew, one entry per CDR3 protein. The sample carries roughly 400,000 distinct CDR3 sequences, less than 25% recorded once. The clonotype was recovered from a female donor with Graves disease. This chain links TRBV7-2 with TRBJ1-5, with D tentatively TRBD1 (5 bases). The sample in question was peripheral blood mononuclear cells (PBMCs), obtained when the disease was refractory, from a patient treated with antithyroid drugs. The CDR3 nucleotides read TGTGCCAGCAGCTTAAACAGTGGGGCAGTCAATCAGCCCCAGCATTTT. Its protein is CASSLNSGAVNQPQHF.